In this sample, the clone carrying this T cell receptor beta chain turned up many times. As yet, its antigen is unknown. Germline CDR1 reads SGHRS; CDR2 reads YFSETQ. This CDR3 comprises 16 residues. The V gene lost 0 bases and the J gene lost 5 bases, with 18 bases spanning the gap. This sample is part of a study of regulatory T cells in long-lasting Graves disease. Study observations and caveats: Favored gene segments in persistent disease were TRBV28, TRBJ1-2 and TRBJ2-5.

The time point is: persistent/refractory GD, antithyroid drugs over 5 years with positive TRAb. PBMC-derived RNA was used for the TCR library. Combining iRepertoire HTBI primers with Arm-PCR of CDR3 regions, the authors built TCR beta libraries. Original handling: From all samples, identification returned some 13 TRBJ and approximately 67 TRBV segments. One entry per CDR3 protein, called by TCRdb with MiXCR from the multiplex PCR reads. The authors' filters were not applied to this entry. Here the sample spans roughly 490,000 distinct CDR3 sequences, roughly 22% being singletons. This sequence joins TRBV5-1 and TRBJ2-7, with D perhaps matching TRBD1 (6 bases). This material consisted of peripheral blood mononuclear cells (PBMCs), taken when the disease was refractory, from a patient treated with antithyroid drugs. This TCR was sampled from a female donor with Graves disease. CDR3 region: CASSLAGDKRVDEQYF. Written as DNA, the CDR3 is TGCGCCAGCAGCTTGGCAGGGGATAAACGAGTTGACGAGCAGTACTTC.